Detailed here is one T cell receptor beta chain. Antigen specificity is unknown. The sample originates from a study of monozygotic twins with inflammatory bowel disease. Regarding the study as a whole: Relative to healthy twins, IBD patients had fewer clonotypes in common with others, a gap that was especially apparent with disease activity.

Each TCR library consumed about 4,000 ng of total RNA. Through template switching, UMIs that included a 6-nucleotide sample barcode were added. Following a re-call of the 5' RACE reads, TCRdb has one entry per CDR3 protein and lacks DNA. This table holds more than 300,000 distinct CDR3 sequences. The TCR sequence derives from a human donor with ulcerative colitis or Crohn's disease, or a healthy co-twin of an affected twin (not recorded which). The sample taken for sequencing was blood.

CDR3: CASSPPDSPKGADTQYF. J is TRBJ2-3 and V is TRBV27; TCRdb's D call of TRBD2 is untestable without DNA. The CDR3 sequence is 17 residues long. Per the germline V gene, CDR1 is MNHEY and CDR2 is SMNVEV (reference sequence).